This TCR beta chain was sequenced in a study of shared clonotypes between healthy human individuals. The study's findings and limits: Limitation of the genetic and exposure-history diversity represented came from the few donors. Depth of sequencing was expected to influence donor clonotype sharing.

Trimming took off 1 base at V and 6 bases at J, with 10 bases between the two ends. This CDR3 has 14 residues. Germline loops: CDR1 ENHRY, CDR2 SYGVKD. The method was immunoSEQ multiplex PCR; TCRdb's version includes in-frame clones alone and lacks a portion of them. Here the sample spans approximately 480,000 clones, nearly 80% being singletons. Approximately 91 million PBMCs supplied genomic DNA for unsorted samples. A note on this clone: Its target is unknown.

The specimen sequenced was PBMCs. This sequence originates from a woman aged 40 to 49 in good health. Some clones in this sample may be carry-over from other donors' samples. J is TRBJ2-1 and V is TRBV10-3; D is possibly TRBD2 (5 bases). CDR3 sequence: CAISEFVGSNEQFF. CDR3 bases: TGTGCCATCAGTGAGTTCGTAGGGAGCAATGAGCAGTTCTTC.